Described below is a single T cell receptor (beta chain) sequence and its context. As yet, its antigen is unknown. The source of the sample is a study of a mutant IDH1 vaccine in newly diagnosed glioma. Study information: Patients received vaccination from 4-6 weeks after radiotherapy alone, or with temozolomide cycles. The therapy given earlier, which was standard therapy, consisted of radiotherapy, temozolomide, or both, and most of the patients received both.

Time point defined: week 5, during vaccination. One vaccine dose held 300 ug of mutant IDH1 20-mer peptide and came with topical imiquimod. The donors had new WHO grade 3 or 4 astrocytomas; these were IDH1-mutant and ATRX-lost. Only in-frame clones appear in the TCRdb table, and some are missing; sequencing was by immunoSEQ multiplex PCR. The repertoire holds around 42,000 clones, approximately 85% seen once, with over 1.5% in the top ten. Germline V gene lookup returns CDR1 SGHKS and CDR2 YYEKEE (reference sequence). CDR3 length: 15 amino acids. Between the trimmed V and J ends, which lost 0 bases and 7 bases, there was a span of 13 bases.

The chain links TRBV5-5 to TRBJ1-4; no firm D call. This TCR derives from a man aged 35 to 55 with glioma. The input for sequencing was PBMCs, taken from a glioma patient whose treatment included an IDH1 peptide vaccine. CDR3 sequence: CASSLDGFGVEKLFF. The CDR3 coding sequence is TGTGCCAGCAGCTTGGATGGGTTCGGGGTTGAAAAACTGTTTTTT.